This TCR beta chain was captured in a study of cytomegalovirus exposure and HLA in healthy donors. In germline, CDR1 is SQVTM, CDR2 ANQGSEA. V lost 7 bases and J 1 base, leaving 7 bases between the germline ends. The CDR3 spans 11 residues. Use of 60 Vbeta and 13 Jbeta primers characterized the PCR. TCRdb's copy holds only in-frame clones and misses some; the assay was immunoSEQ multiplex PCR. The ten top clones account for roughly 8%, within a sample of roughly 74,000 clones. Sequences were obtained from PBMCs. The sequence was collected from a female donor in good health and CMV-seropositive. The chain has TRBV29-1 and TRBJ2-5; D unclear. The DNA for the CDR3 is TGCAGCGGAGCTGTCCAAGAGACCCAGTACTTC. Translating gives CSGAVQETQYF.